This TCR beta chain emerged from a study of OX40 agonist ivuxolimab in advanced cancers. Study information: The patients received ivuxolimab by intravenous route every 2 weeks at 0.01 to 10 mg/kg. Three individuals attained partial responses, comprising one hepatocellular carcinoma case and two cutaneous melanoma cases.

TCRdb's copy holds only in-frame clones and misses some; the assay was immunoSEQ multiplex PCR. The sample lists 84,000 or so clones; under 95% were seen once. The receptor comes from an adult with an advanced solid tumor such as melanoma, head and neck, liver or kidney cancer. This sample comprised CD4+ or CD8+ T cells sorted from blood, obtained in a trial of the OX40 agonist ivuxolimab.

The CDR3 DNA follows: TGTGCCAGCAGCACGGATGGGCGGGGACACAATGAGCAGTTCTTC. Amino acid sequence: CASSTDGRGHNEQFF. The rearrangement links TRBV28 to TRBJ2-1; a possible D gene is TRBD2 (6 bases). V lost 6 bases to trimming and J lost 5 bases, with 17 bases between them. Germline values: CDR1 MDHEN, CDR2 SYDVKM. The CDR3 consists of 15 residues.